The 18 T cell receptor beta chains presented below share a single source sample, sequenced in a study of blood T cell repertoires in COVID-19. TCRdb's copy holds only in-frame clones and misses some; the assay was immunoSEQ multiplex PCR. The repertoire consists of roughly 200,000 clones, with roughly 89% occurring once and the leading ten covering 2% to 2.5%. Sequencing was done on a sample of PBMCs or T cells enriched from blood (not recorded which). These receptors came from a woman aged 40 to 50 with acute COVID-19.

The V call is TRBV4-1, the J call TRBJ2-1; 9 nucleotides agree with TRBD2. CDR3 length: 15 residues. V was pared by 0 bases and J by 4 bases, with 1 base of the junction left unmatched. From germline, CDR1 is MGHRA and CDR2 YSYEKL. The CDR3 loop is CASSQERGGYNEQFF. The DNA of the CDR3 is TGCGCCAGCAGCCAAGAGCGGGGGGGTTACAATGAGCAGTTCTTC.

In its sample, this clone was seen a few times. The rearrangement uses TRBV11-2 and TRBJ1-6; tentative D call: TRBD1 (5 bases). Germline V CDR1 and CDR2: SGHAT, FQNNGV. V was trimmed by 5 bases and J by 9 bases, leaving 14 bases between them. The CDR3 sequence is 14 residues long. The CDR3 sequence is CASSVGPGGSPLHF. CDR3 sequence (DNA): TGTGCCAGCAGCGTTGGACCGGGGGGTTCACCCCTCCACTTT.

This chain connects TRBV13 to TRBJ2-3; TRBD2 matches at 14 bases. The CDR3 runs 18 residues. Trimming removed 4 bases from V and 4 bases from J; junction bases left unmatched: 10. The germline CDR1 and CDR2 sequences are PRHDT and FYEKMQ (reference sequence). CDR3 nucleotides: TGTGCCAGCAGCTCGCTGACTAGCGGGGGGGCCGGGGCAGATACGCAGTATTTT. This sequence encodes CASSSLTSGGAGADTQYF.

This clone was detected once. This rearrangement joins TRBV4-3 to TRBJ2-3, with a tentative D call TRBD1 (7 bases). CDR1 and CDR2 (germline): LGHNA, YSLEER. Trimming removed 0 bases at V and 3 bases at J, with 13 bases between. The CDR3 has 16 amino acids. CDR3 DNA: TGCGCCAGCAGCCAAGACTTTTCAGGGGGGACAGATACGCAGTATTTT. Protein: CASSQDFSGGTDTQYF.

The chain has TRBV27 and TRBJ1-6, with no clear D. V was pared by 0 bases and J by 9 bases, with 6 bases between. Germline-derived CDR1 and CDR2 are MNHEY and SMNVEV (reference sequence). The CDR3 is 13 residues long. The CDR3 coding sequence is TGTGCCAGCAGTTTATCAGTTAGTTCACCCCTCCACTTT. Translation: CASSLSVSSPLHF.

J is TRBJ2-3 and V is TRBV4-2, with 9 bases aligning to TRBD2. With 0 bases clipped from V and 5 bases from J, the junction kept 9 bases outside the gene matches. Germline CDR1 LGHNA, CDR2 YNFKEQ. This CDR3 region has 17 residues. CDR3 in amino acids: CASSQEGSSGEEDTQYF. The CDR3 DNA reads as TGTGCCAGCAGCCAAGAAGGCTCTAGCGGGGAAGAAGATACGCAGTATTTT.

The chain has TRBV19 and TRBJ1-2; 8 bases are shared with TRBD1. V lost 4 bases and J lost 3; bases outside the gene matches: 7. This CDR3 has 15 amino acids. Germline V CDR1 and CDR2: LNHDA, SQIVND (reference sequence). The CDR3 loop is CASSSIGQGHYGYTF. In nucleotides, the CDR3 is TGTGCCAGTAGTAGTATCGGACAGGGTCACTATGGCTACACCTTC.

The chain uses TRBV7-9 and TRBJ2-1, with 13 positions matching TRBD2. The germline V gene encodes CDR1 SEHNR and CDR2 FQNEAQ (reference sequence). The junction had 11 bases not matched to a gene; V was cut back by 5 bases and J by 10 bases. The CDR3 extends over 16 amino acids. CDR3 residues: CASSTPGTSGTLEQFF. DNA of the CDR3: TGTGCCAGCAGCACACCCGGGACTAGCGGGACTCTGGAGCAGTTCTTC.

This clone was seen more than once but under ten times. The V call is TRBV3-1 (or the pseudogene TRBV3-2), the J call TRBJ1-2; no clear D gene. CDR1 LGHDT and CDR2 YNNKEL come from the germline V gene (reference sequence). V was pared by 1 base and J by 6 bases, with 12 bases between. The CDR3 has 14 amino acids. The CDR3: CASSQGLGRDGYTF. Written as DNA, the CDR3 is TGTGCCAGCAGCCAAGGTTTGGGGAGAGATGGCTACACCTTC.

J is TRBJ2-7 and V is TRBV27; TRBD1 aligns across 8 bases. The germline V gene encodes CDR1 MNHEY and CDR2 SMNVEV (reference sequence). The trim removed 6 bases at V and 2 bases at J, leaving 6 bases unmatched. The CDR3 is made up of 14 amino acids. The CDR3 protein is CASSPGQGAYEQYF. In nucleotides, the CDR3 is TGTGCCAGCAGCCCCGGACAGGGCGCCTACGAGCAGTACTTC.

This clone was seen only a few times. V and J are TRBV2 and TRBJ2-4; 8 bases fit TRBD1. The junction had 16 bases not matched to a gene; V was cut back by 6 bases and J by 3 bases. Germline V gene lookup returns CDR1 SNHLY and CDR2 FYNNEI. The CDR3 covers 18 residues. CDR3 residues: CASRNAGQALNGKNIQYF. The CDR3 coding sequence is TGTGCCAGCAGGAACGCGGGACAGGCGCTGAACGGCAAAAACATTCAGTACTTC.

DNA for the CDR3: TGTGCCAGCAGCCCCGGCTGGGGGGTCACAGATACGCAGTATTTT. It specifies CASSPGWGVTDTQYF. V usage is TRBV4-2 and J usage is TRBJ2-3; a weak D match, TRBD2 (6 bases). V lost 4 bases to trimming and J lost 2 bases, with 13 bases between them. Looked up from germline, CDR1 is LGHNA and CDR2 is YNFKEQ. This CDR3 spans 15 amino acids.

This rearrangement joins TRBV3-1 (or the pseudogene TRBV3-2) to TRBJ2-3; maybe TRBD2 (6 bases). The germline V gene has CDR1 LGHDT and CDR2 YNNKEL (reference sequence). The CDR3 is made up of 16 amino acids. Trimming took 1 base from V and 0 from J, leaving 11 bases between them. In nucleotides, the CDR3 is TGTGCCAGCAGCCAAGCGCTAGCGACTAGCACAGATACGCAGTATTTT. Amino acids: CASSQALATSTDTQYF.

This clone appeared a few times. This chain links TRBV28 with TRBJ2-3; 13 positions agree with TRBD2. The CDR3 contains 14 residues. With 7 bases clipped from V and 6 bases from J, the junction kept 4 bases outside the gene matches. The germline V gene has CDR1 MDHEN and CDR2 SYDVKM. CDR3 residues: CASIRTSGGDTQYF. The CDR3, as DNA: TGTGCCAGCATCCGGACTAGCGGGGGTGATACGCAGTATTTT.

The chain joins TRBV28 to TRBJ2-1, with a tentative D call TRBD1 (5 bases). The CDR3 runs to 14 residues. V lost 2 bases to trimming and J lost 8 bases, with 13 bases between them. The germline V gene has CDR1 MDHEN and CDR2 SYDVKM. The CDR3 region is CASSLGQGGDEQFF. The CDR3, as DNA: TGTGCCAGCAGTTTAGGGCAGGGCGGCGATGAGCAGTTCTTC.

The chain links TRBV6-2 or TRBV6-3 to TRBJ2-7; D is possibly TRBD2 (6 bases). Germline assignment: CDR1 MNHEY and CDR2 SVGEGT. Trimming took 6 bases from V and 2 from J, leaving 11 bases between them. The CDR3 is 13 amino acids. In nucleotides, the CDR3 is TGTGCCAGCAGCAAGGGACTGGCCTACGAGCAGTACTTC. Its protein product is CASSKGLAYEQYF.

CDR3 DNA sequence: TGTGCCAGCAGAGCCGGGACAGGGTCGAGGGGCTACACCTTC. Translated: CASRAGTGSRGYTF. The gene calls are TRBV2 and TRBJ1-2; 9 bases line up with TRBD1. J gave up 8 bases and V 6 bases, and 10 bases lay outside the gene matches. The CDR3 sequence is 14 residues long. CDR1 and CDR2 (germline): SNHLY, FYNNEI.

The chain combines TRBV7-8 with TRBJ2-5; 7 positions match TRBD1. CDR1 and CDR2 (germline): SGHVS, FQNEAQ. V shed 5 bases, J shed 11 bases, and the junction held 8 bases outside the gene matches. The CDR3 is made up of 12 amino acids. The CDR3 DNA sequence: TGTGCCAGCAGCAAGAGAGCAGGGGGTCAGTACTTC. Its translation: CASSKRAGGQYF. The full variable domain, with the rest looked up from reference TRBV7-8 and TRBJ2-5, is GAGVSQSPRYKVAKRGQDVALRCDPISGHVSLFWYQQALGQGPEFLTYFQNEAQLDKSGLPSDRFFAERPEGSVSTLKIQRTQQEDSAVYLCASSKRAGGQYFGPGTRLLVL.